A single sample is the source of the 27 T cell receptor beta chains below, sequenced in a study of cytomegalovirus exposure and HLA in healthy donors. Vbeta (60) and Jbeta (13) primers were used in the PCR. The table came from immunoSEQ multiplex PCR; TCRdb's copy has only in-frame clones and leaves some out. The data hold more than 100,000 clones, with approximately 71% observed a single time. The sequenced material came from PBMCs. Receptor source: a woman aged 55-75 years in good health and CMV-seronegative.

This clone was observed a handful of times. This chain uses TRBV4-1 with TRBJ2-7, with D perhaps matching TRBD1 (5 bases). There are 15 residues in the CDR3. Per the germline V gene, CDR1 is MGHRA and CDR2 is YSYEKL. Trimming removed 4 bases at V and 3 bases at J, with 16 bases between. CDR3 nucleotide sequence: TGCGCCAGCAGCCCTCCCGGACAACGCAACTACGAGCAGTACTTC. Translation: CASSPPGQRNYEQYF.

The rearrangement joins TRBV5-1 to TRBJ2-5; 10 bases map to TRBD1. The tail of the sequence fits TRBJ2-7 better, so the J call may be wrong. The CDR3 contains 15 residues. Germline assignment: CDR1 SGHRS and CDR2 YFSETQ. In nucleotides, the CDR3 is TGCGCCAGCAGCTTGGGGGGGACAGGGGACTACGAGCAGTACTTC. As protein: CASSLGGTGDYEQYF.

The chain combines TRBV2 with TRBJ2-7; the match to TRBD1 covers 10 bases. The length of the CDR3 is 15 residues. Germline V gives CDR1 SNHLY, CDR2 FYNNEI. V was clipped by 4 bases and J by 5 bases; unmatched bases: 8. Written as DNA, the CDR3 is TGTGCCAGCAGTGGCTACCGGGACAGGGGCCACGAGCAGTACTTC. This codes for CASSGYRDRGHEQYF.

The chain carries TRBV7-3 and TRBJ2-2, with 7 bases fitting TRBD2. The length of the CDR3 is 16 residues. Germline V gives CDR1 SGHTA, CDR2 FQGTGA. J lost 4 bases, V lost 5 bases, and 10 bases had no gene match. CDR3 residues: CASSPGLVTFTGELFF. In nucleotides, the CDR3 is TGTGCCAGCAGCCCCGGACTAGTTACATTCACCGGGGAGCTGTTTTTT.

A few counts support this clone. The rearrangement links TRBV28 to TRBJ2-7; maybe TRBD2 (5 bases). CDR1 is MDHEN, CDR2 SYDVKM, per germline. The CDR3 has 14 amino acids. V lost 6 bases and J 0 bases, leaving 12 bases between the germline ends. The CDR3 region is CASSGLGSSYEQYF. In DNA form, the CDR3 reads TGTGCCAGCAGCGGCCTGGGGAGCTCCTACGAGCAGTACTTC.

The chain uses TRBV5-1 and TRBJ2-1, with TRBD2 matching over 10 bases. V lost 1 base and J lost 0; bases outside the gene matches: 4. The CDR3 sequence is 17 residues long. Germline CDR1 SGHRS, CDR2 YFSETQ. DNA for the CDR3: TGCGCCAGCAGCTTGCGGGGACTAGCGCGCTCCTACAATGAGCAGTTCTTC. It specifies CASSLRGLARSYNEQFF. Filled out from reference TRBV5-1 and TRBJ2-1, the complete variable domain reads KAGVTQTPRYLIKTRGQQVTLSCSPISGHRSVSWYQQTPGQGLQFLFEYFSETQRNKGNFPGRFSGRQFSNSRSEMNVSTLELGDSALYLCASSLRGLARSYNEQFFGPGTRLTVL.

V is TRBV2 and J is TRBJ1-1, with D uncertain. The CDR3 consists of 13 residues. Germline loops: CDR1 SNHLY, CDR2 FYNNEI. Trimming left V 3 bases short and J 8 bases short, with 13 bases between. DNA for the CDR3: TGTGCCAGCAGTGACGTCGGAGGGCTGGAAGCTTTCTTT. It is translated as CASSDVGGLEAFF.

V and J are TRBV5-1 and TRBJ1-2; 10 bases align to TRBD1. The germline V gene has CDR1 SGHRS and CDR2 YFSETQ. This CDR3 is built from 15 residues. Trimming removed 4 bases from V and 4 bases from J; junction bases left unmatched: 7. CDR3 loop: CASSNPDRGAYGYTF. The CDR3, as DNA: TGCGCCAGCAGCAACCCGGACAGGGGGGCCTATGGCTACACCTTC.

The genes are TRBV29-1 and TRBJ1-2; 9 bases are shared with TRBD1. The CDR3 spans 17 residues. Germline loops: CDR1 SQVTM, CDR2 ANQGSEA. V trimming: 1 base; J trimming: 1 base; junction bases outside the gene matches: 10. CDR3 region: CSVEALARQGDNYGYTF. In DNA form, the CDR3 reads TGCAGCGTTGAAGCCCTCGCAAGACAGGGGGATAACTATGGCTACACCTTC.

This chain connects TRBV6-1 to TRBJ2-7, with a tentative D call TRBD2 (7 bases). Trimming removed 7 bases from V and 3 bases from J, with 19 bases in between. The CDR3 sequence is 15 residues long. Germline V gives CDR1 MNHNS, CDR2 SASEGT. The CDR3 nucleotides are TGTGCCAGCACCCCCTCCCCGGGGGGCCTCTACGAGCAGTACTTC. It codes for CASTPSPGGLYEQYF.

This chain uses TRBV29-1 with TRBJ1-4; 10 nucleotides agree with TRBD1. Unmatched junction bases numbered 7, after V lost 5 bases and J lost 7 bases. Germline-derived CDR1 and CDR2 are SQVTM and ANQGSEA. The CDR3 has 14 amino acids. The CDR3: CSVLPWDRGEKLFF. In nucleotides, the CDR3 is TGCAGCGTTCTCCCGTGGGACAGGGGTGAAAAACTGTTTTTT.

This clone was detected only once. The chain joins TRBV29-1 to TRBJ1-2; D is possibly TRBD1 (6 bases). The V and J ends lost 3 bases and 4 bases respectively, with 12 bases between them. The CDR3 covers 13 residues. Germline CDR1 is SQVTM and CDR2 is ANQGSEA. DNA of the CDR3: TGCAGCGTTGATACAGGCAGGGGCTATGGCTACACCTTC. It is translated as CSVDTGRGYGYTF. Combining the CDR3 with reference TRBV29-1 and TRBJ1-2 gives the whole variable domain SAVISQKPSRDICQRGTSLTIQCQVDSQVTMMFWYRQQPGQSLTLIATANQGSEATYESGFVIDKFPISRPNLTFSTLTVSNMSPEDSSIYLCSVDTGRGYGYTFGSGTRLTVV.

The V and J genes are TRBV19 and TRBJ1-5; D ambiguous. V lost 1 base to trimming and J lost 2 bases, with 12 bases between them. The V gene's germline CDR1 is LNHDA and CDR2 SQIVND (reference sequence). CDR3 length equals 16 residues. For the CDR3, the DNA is TGTGCCAGTAGTATAGCGGAGGGATTGGGCAATCAGCCCCAGCATTTT. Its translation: CASSIAEGLGNQPQHF.

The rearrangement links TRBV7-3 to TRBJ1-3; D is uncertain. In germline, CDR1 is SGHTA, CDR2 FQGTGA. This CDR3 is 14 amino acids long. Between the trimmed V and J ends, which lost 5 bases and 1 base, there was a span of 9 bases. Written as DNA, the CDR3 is TGTGCCAGCAGCCAGTATCCTTCTGGAAACACCATATATTTT. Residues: CASSQYPSGNTIYF.

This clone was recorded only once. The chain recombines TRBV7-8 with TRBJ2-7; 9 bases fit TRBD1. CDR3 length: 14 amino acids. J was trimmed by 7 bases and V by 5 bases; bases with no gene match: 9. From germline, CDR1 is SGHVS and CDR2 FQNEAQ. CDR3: CASSPGQGEGEQYF. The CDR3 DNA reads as TGTGCCAGCAGCCCGGGACAGGGAGAAGGGGAGCAGTACTTC. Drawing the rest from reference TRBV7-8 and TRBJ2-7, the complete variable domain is GAGVSQSPRYKVAKRGQDVALRCDPISGHVSLFWYQQALGQGPEFLTYFQNEAQLDKSGLPSDRFFAERPEGSVSTLKIQRTQQEDSAVYLCASSPGQGEGEQYFGPGTRLTVT.

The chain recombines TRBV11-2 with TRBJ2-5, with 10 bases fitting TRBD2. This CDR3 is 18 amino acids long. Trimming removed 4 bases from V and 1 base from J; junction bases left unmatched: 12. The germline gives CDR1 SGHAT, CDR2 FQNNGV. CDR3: CASSSPQATSGAQETQYF. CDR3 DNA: TGTGCCAGCAGCTCCCCCCAGGCCACTAGCGGGGCCCAAGAGACCCAGTACTTC.

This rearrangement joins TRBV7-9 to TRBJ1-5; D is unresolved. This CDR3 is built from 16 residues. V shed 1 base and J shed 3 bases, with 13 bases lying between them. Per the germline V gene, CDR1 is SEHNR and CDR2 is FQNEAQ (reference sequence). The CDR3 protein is CASSLVRSGTNQPQHF. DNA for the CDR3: TGTGCCAGCAGCTTAGTTCGGTCGGGTACCAATCAGCCCCAGCATTTT.

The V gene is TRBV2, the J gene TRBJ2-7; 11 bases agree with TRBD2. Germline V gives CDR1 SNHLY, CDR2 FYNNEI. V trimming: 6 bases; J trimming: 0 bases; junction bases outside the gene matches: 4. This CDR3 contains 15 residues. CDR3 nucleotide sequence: TGTGCCAGCAGCCAGGGGACTAGCGGCTCCTACGAGCAGTACTTC. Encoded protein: CASSQGTSGSYEQYF. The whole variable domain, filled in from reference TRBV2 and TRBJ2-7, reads EPEVTQTPSHQVTQMGQEVILRCVPISNHLYFYWYRQILGQKVEFLVSFYNNEISEKSEIFDDQFSVERPDGSNFTLKIRSTKLEDSAMYFCASSQGTSGSYEQYFGPGTRLTVT.

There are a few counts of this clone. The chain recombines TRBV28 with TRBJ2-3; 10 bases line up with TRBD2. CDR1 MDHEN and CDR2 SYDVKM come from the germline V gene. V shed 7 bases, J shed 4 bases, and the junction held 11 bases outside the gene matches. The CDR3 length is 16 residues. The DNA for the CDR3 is TGTGCCAGCACCCCTTCTCTAGCGGGGGTGGCAGATACGCAGTATTTT. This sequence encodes CASTPSLAGVADTQYF.

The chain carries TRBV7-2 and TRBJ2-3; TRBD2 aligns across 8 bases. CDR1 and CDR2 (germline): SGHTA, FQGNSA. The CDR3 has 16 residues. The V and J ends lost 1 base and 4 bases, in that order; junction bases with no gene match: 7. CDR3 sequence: CASSLVGAAGADTQYF. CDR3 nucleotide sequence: TGTGCCAGCAGCTTAGTCGGAGCAGCGGGAGCAGATACGCAGTATTTT.

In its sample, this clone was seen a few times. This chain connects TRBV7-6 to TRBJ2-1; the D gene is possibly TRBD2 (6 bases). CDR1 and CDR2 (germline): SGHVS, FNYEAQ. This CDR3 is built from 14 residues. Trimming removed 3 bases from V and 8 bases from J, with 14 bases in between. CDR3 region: CASSFETSSHEQFF. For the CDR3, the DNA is TGTGCCAGCAGCTTTGAGACTAGTTCGCATGAGCAGTTCTTC.

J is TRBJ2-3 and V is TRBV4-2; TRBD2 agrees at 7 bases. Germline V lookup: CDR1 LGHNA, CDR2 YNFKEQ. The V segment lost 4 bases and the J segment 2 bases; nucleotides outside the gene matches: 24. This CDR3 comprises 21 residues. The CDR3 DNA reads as TGTGCCAGCAGCCCGTCGATGGTGCGCGGGAGATCCGTCCCTTTCACAGATACGCAGTATTTT. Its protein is CASSPSMVRGRSVPFTDTQYF.

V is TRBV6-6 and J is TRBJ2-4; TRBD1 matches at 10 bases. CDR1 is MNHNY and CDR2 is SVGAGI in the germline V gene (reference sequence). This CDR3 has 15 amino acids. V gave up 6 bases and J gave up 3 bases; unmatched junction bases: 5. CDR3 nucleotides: TGTGCCAGCAGCCCGGGACAGGGGTACAAAAACATTCAGTACTTC. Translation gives CASSPGQGYKNIQYF.

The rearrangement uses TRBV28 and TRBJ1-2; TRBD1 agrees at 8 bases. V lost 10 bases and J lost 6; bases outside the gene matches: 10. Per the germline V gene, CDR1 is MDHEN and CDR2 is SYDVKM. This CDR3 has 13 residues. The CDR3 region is CAIPRTGLDGYTF. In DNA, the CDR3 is TGTGCCATACCGAGGACAGGGCTAGATGGCTACACCTTC.

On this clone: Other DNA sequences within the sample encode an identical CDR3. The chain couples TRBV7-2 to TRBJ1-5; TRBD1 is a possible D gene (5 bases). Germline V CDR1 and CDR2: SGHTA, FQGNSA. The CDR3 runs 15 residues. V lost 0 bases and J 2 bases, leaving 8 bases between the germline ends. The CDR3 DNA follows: TGTGCCAGCAGCTTAGCCGGGGGTGGCAATCAGCCCCAGCATTTT. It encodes CASSLAGGGNQPQHF.

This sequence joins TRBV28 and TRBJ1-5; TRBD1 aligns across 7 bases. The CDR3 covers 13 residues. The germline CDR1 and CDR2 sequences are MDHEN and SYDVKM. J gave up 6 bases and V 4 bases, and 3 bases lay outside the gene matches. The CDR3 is CASSYDRAQPQHF. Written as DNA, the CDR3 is TGTGCCAGCAGTTACGACAGGGCTCAGCCCCAGCATTTT.

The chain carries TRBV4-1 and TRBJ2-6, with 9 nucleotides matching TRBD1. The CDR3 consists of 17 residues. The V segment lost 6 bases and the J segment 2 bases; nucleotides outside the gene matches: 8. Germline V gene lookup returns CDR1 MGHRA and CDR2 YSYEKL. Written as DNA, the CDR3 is TGCGCCAGCAGACAGGGACAGGGACTAACTGGGGCCAACGTCCTGACTTTC. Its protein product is CASRQGQGLTGANVLTF.